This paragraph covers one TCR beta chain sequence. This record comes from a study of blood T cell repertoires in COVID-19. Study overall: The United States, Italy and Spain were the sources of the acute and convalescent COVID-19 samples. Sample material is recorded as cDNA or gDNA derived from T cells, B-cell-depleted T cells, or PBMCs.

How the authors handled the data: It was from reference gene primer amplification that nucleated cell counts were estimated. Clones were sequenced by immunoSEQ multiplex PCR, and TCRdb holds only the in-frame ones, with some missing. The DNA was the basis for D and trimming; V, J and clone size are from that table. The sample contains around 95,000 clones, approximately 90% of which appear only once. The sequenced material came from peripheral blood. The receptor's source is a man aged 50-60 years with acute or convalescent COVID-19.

Here the CDR3 reads CAWSEGHQVTDTQYF. The CDR3 bases are TGTGCCTGGAGTGAGGGACACCAGGTCACAGATACGCAGTATTTT. The chain joins TRBV30 to TRBJ2-3, with D maybe TRBD1 (6 bases). The CDR3 contains 15 residues. Trimming pared 1 base from V and 2 bases from J, leaving 13 bases between. The germline gives CDR1 GTSNPN, CDR2 SVGIG (reference sequence).